This TCR beta chain is from a study of T-cell reconstitution after alpha-beta-depleted transplantation in children listed by TCRdb under 2016. About the investigation overall: T-cell immune reconstitution after TCRalphabeta/CD19-depleted allogeneic hematopoietic cell transplantation in children was quantitatively tracked in the study by means of TCR repertoire profiling.

Libraries were made using PCR. Reads for this sample came from an Illumina HiSeq 2500. TCR library preparation used molecular barcoding, with unique molecular identifiers applied to normalize quantification of the TCRbeta repertoire. TCRdb took the public reads, trimmed them with fastp at Q25, ran MiXCR for clone calling and kept in-frame beta chains. Entries that share a CDR3 protein sequence are merged under the most common genes and DNA. This sample has about half a million distinct CDR3 sequences in its table, and approximately 13% of those were observed once. In total, the top ten clones hold about 6% of the sample. CDR1 SGHAT and CDR2 FQNNGV were looked up in the germline V gene. Inclusive of the bounding cysteine and phenylalanine, the CDR3 is 14 residues long. CDR3 DNA is the only sequence kept; it has 42 bases, read in frame from the first base. Trimming removed 4 bases from V and 5 bases from J; the gene matches leave 6 bases unexplained.

This clonotype was seen a handful of times. The target of this receptor is not known. No qualities accompany the bases; no much larger clone lies one base away. The sequenced sample was PBMCs from the stem cell graft donor, obtained from the stem cell graft. The source is a human donor who donated a stem cell graft to a child with combined immunodeficiency. The chain is assembled from TRBV11-2 and TRBJ2-5, and 8 junction bases match TRBD1. This receptor carries the CDR3 CASSSDRVAETQYF. The nucleotide sequence is TGTGCCAGCAGCTCGGACAGGGTCGCGGAGACCCAGTACTTC.